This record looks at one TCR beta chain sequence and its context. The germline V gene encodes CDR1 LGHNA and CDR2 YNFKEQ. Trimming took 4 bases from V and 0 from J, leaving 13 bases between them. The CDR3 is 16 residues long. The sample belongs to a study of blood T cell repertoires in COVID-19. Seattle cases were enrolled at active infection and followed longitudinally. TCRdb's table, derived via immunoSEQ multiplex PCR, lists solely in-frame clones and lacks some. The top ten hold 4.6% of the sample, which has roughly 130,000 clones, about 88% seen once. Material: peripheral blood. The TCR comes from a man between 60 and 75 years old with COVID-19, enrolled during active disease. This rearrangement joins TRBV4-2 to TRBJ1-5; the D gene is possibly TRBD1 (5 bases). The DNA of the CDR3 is TGTGCCAGCAGCCCACAAAACCAGGGTAGCAATCAGCCCCAGCATTTT. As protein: CASSPQNQGSNQPQHF.